This TCR beta chain came from a study of control samples from healthy donors and cancer patients (dated by TCRdb to about 2020). Worth noting for this clone: Its specific antigen is unknown. Base-call qualities are not available, and no considerably larger clone is one nucleotide away.

The library was produced with the immunoSEQ multiplex PCR assay. TCRdb provides this immuneACCESS table in a form limited to in-frame rearrangements. Some clones are lacking; in checked studies, under half of them reflect an unresolved V gene, and why the rest are absent is not known. The sample profile shows under 55,000 clones; about 91% of them were found once. The top ten constitute 22% of the sample. This clonotype originated in a woman aged 40-49 years with head and neck cancer. Sequences were obtained from PBMCs.

The nucleotide sequence reads TGTGCCAGCAGCTTGAACAGGGGGCATGGCTACACCTTC. It encodes CASSLNRGHGYTF. Recombination connected TRBV5-4 to TRBJ1-2; 9 bases in the junction line up with TRBD1. As encoded in the germline V gene (reference sequence), CDR1 is SGHNT while CDR2 is YYREEE. Trimming takes 1 base off V and 6 bases off J; junction bases not matched to a gene: 1. The CDR3 spans 13 residues, from the cysteine through the phenylalanine. Only the CDR3 portion is preserved as DNA: 39 bases, with reading frame beginning at the first base.